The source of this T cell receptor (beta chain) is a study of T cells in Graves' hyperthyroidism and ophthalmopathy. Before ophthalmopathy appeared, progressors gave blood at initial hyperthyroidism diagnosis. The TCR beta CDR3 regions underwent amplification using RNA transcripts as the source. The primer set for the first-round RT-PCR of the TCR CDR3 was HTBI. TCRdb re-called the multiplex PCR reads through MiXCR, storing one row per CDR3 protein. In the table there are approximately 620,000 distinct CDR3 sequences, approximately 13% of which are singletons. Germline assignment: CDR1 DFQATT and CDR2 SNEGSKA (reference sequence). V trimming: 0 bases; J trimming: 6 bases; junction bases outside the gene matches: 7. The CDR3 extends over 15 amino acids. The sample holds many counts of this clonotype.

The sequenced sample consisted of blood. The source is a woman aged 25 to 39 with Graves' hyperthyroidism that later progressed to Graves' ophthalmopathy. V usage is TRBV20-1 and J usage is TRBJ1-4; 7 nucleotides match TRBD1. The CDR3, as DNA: TGCAGTGCTAGAGACGCGGGCAGGGGGGATGAAAAACTGTTTTTT. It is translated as CSARDAGRGDEKLFF.